The sequence of this TCR beta chain was determined in a study of blood T cell repertoires in COVID-19. Study summary: The United States, Italy and Spain provided the acute and convalescent COVID-19 samples. The cDNA or gDNA used as material had been derived from T cells, B-cell-depleted T cells, or PBMCs.

Study processing details: The assay estimated nucleated cells by amplifying reference gene primers. Repertoires were generated with immunoSEQ multiplex PCR, while TCRdb's copy carries only in-frame clones and drops some. Clone size and the V and J calls come from that table; the DNA yielded D and trimming. This repertoire shows 88,000 or so clones, roughly nine tenths found once; its top ten account for approximately 2.4%. The CDR3 runs to 16 residues. The V gene end was trimmed by 4 bases and the J gene end by 3 bases; junction bases not matched to a gene: 11. Germline values: CDR1 MDHEN, CDR2 SYDVKM.

The sequence was obtained from a man aged 50 or older with acute or convalescent COVID-19. This chain uses TRBV28 with TRBJ2-5, with 7 bases identical to TRBD1. Sequencing used peripheral blood. The CDR3 region has the DNA TGTGCCAGCAGTTCTACAAAGCCGGGACAGAAAGAGACCCAGTACTTC. Its protein is CASSSTKPGQKETQYF.